This T cell receptor beta chain was documented in a study of T cells expressing NK-cell markers. Synthesis of TCR beta cDNA relied on 5'RACE template switching carrying UMIs. Following a re-call of the 5' RACE reads, TCRdb has one entry per CDR3 protein and lacks DNA. With approximately 460,000 distinct CDR3 sequences in the sample, the ten largest clones hold less than 7.5%. Germline CDR1 reads DFQATT; CDR2 reads SNEGSKA (reference sequence). The length of the CDR3 is 12 residues. Findings and limits, study-wide: Certain NKG2C+ T cell clones were expanded, and their HCMV specificity remained unclear.

As regards this clonotype: Antigen: not known.

The chain carries TRBV20-1 and TRBJ2-7. Sequenced sample: blood T cells: a sorted CD56 or NKG2C T cell subset, CD4+ or CD8+ T cells, or bulk PBMC T cells (not recorded which). This clonotype was obtained from a woman aged 18 to 75 in good health. CDR3: CSVTGQTYEQYF.